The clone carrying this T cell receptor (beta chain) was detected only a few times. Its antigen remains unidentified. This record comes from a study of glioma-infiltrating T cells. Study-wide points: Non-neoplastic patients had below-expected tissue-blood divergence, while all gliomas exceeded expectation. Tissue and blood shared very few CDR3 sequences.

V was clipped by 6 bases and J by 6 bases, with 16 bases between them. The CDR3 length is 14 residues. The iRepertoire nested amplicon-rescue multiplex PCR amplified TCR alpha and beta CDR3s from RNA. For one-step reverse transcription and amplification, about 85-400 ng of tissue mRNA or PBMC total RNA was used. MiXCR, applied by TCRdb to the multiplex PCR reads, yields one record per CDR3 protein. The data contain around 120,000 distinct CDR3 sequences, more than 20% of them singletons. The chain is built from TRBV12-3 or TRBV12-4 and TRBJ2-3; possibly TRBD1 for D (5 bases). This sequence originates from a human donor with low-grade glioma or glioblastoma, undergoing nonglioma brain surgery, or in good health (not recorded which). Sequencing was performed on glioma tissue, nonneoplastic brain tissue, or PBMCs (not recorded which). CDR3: CASRLPYGADTQYF. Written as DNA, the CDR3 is TGTGCCAGCAGACTACCTTATGGGGCCGATACGCAGTATTTT.